The entry below gives a single TCR beta chain sequence along with its context. Its antigen is still unknown. PCR involved 60 Vbeta and 13 Jbeta primers. Original methodology: There were about 86 million unique TCR beta chains by a later count, and 10 million to 12 million of them were shared. The table came from immunoSEQ multiplex PCR; TCRdb's copy has only in-frame clones and leaves some out. Clonal size and the V and J genes are those of that table, whereas D and trimming came from the DNA. This listing includes fewer than 130,000 clones. This sample was taken from a study of cytomegalovirus exposure and HLA in healthy donors. Whole-study results and caveats: The authors confirmed in vitro that three CMV-associated chains were specific for CMV antigens. A later analysis by the authors found several of the most significant clusters apparently linked to common viral pathogens.

The TCR sequence derives from a man between 45 and 60 years old in good health and CMV-seronegative. The sample taken for sequencing was PBMCs.

The CDR3 region has the DNA TGTGCCAGCAGTCGTTCTAGCGGGGGGAGGGCAGATACGCAGTATTTT. As protein: CASSRSSGGRADTQYF. The rearrangement joins TRBV5-4 to TRBJ2-3, with TRBD2 matching 11 bases. Germline CDR1 reads SGHNT; CDR2 reads YYREEE (reference sequence). The CDR3 consists of 16 residues. J lost 4 bases, V lost 5 bases, and 9 bases had no gene match.